The clone carrying this TCR beta chain was found many times. The antigen is unknown. The sample comes from a study of blood T cells in healthy people across ages. V was pared by 5 bases and J by 0 bases, with 13 bases between. Germline CDR1 reads SEHNR; CDR2 reads FQNEAQ (reference sequence). This CDR3 is 15 amino acids long. Overall study results and limits: In older individuals, TCR beta diversity per million T cells was lower, falling roughly linearly with age. The study regarded diversity estimates from one million T cells as underestimates.

Through a sample-barcoded 5' primer and a J-beta primer mix, a second PCR was run for roughly 6 to 11 cycles. Each cDNA molecule carried a tag from a template-switch adaptor that contained 12 random nucleotides. Via MiXCR, TCRdb re-called the 5' RACE reads, giving one row per CDR3 protein. The sample has 850,000 to 950,000 distinct CDR3 sequences, 29% seen once. Sequenced input: blood. The chain carries TRBV7-9 and TRBJ1-2; no clear D. The sequence was obtained from a woman of 80 years or more in good health. In DNA form, the CDR3 reads TGTGCCAGCAGCCTGGTGGGTCGAGCTAACTATGGCTACACCTTC. This gives the protein CASSLVGRANYGYTF.